This T cell receptor beta chain was identified in a study of T-cell memory formation after mild COVID-19. For the study at large: Largely, TCR clusters stayed within a single donor.

Each CDR3 protein gets one entry after TCRdb re-called the 5' RACE reads with MiXCR. The sample comprises some 200,000 distinct CDR3 sequences, about a fifth of which are singletons, and more than 20% rests with the top ten. Study-wide results and caveats: There were some responding clones in pre-infection memory, which suggested that cross-reactive memory had joined. Among CD4+ contracting clones, most were CM and EM, and CD8+ ones EMRA. Contracting clones, day 15 to 85, had balanced CD4/CD8, and later expanders favored CD4+.

This clonotype was counted only a few times. Its specificity is unknown. The sequence was collected from an adult woman who had mild COVID-19 (a few samples of this study predate the infection). Cell type and time point are not known. Sequenced: PBMCs or a T cell subset sorted from them (not recorded which).

The CDR3 loop reads CASTQWGTEAFF. The CDR3 coding sequence is TGTGCCAGCACCCAATGGGGGACTGAAGCTTTCTTT. The rearrangement links TRBV11-2 to TRBJ1-1; D might be TRBD1 (5 bases). From germline, CDR1 is SGHAT and CDR2 FQNNGV. Trimming left V 7 bases short and J 5 bases short, with 11 bases between. The CDR3 loop spans 12 amino acids.